Presented here are 28 T cell receptor beta chains from one specimen sequenced in a study of CD8+ T cells in alopecia areata. Sample treatment: oral pan-JAK inhibitor, 5-10 mg twice daily. Once RNA had been extracted, it was reverse transcribed into cDNA to act as the sequencing template. TCRdb's table, derived via immunoSEQ multiplex PCR, lists solely in-frame clones and lacks some. The data show 150,000 to 200,000 clones, 51% seen once. Material: CD8+ T cells sorted from blood, obtained around week 54, from a patient treated with tofacitinib. Receptor source: a human donor with alopecia areata.

This rearrangement joins TRBV4-2 to TRBJ2-3; TRBD2 agrees at 13 bases. Germline values: CDR1 LGHNA, CDR2 YNFKEQ. J lost 6 bases, V lost 0 bases, and 6 bases had no gene match. The CDR3 runs to 17 residues. CDR3 in DNA: TGTGCCAGCAGCCAAGATCGGACTAGCGGGGGCCAGGATACGCAGTATTTT. The encoded protein is CASSQDRTSGGQDTQYF.

This clone was detected a few times. J is TRBJ2-7 and V is TRBV23-1; 7 nucleotides agree with TRBD1. TRBV23-1 is labeled an ORF, and its function is uncertain. The J segment lost 2 bases and the V segment lost 3 bases, leaving 13 bases of the junction unmatched. The CDR3 covers 17 residues. CDR3 nucleotides: TGCGCCAGCAGTCACCCCCGTTCCGGGACAGCCACCTACGAGCAGTACTTC. This codes for CASSHPRSGTATYEQYF.

This chain connects TRBV6-5 to TRBJ1-2, with D possibly TRBD1 on 6 matching bases. Germline CDR1 MNHEY, CDR2 SVGAGI. Trimming removed 0 bases at V and 8 bases at J, with 13 bases between. This CDR3 is 14 amino acids long. CDR3 sequence: CASSYSTEGDGYTF. The CDR3 DNA reads as TGTGCCAGCAGTTACTCGACCGAGGGGGACGGCTACACCTTC.

This clone has only one observation. DNA of the CDR3: TGTGCCAGCAGTGAAGCAAGGAACCAAGAGACCCAGTACTTC. Translating gives CASSEARNQETQYF. The chain is built from TRBV2 and TRBJ2-5, with unresolved D. V was cut by 0 bases and J by 0 bases, with 5 bases left in between. Germline CDR1 and CDR2: SNHLY and FYNNEI. The CDR3 is 14 residues long.

The chain joins TRBV4-2 to TRBJ1-6, with unresolved D. The CDR3 is 13 amino acids. In germline, CDR1 is LGHNA, CDR2 YNFKEQ. Trimming took off 0 bases at V and 10 bases at J, with 7 bases between the two ends. CDR3 in amino acids: CASSQDQESPLHF. CDR3 DNA sequence: TGTGCCAGCAGCCAAGATCAGGAATCACCCCTCCACTTT.

This clone was counted only a few times. The chain employs TRBV9 and TRBJ1-2; unclear D gene. The germline gives CDR1 SGDLS, CDR2 YYNGEE. The ends were cut back, 4 bases at V and 5 bases at J, with 12 bases in the middle. This CDR3 comprises 13 residues. DNA for the CDR3: TGTGCCAGCAGCCAAGATCGTGGATATGGCTACACCTTC. Translated: CASSQDRGYGYTF.

CDR3 DNA: TGCGCCAGCAGCCAAGATCGGGGGGATTCTAGCAATCAGCCCCAGCATTTT. It codes for CASSQDRGDSSNQPQHF. This rearrangement joins TRBV4-3 to TRBJ1-5; D is possibly TRBD1 (5 bases). CDR3 size: 17 residues. CDR1 and CDR2 from the germline V gene are LGHNA and YSLEER. V was shortened by 0 bases and J by 0 bases, with 12 bases between the two germline ends.

In its sample, this clone was seen a few times. The V call is TRBV15, the J call TRBJ2-3; TRBD2 matches 7 bases. The trim removed 1 base at V and 0 bases at J, leaving 1 base unmatched. Germline CDR1 and CDR2: LNHNV and YYDKDF (reference sequence). The CDR3 has 15 residues. The CDR3 coding sequence is TGTGCCACCAGCAGAGCACTAGCGAGCACAGATACGCAGTATTTT. Its protein is CATSRALASTDTQYF.

This clone was observed a few times. The CDR3 nucleotides read TGTGCCAGCAGCTACGATCCAGATACGCAGTATTTT. Its translation: CASSYDPDTQYF. The rearrangement links TRBV5-6 to TRBJ2-3; D remains unclear. Trimming removed 3 bases from V and 4 bases from J, with 6 bases in between. Per germline, CDR1 SGHDT and CDR2 YYEEEE. This CDR3 spans 12 amino acids.

The V gene is TRBV5-6, the J gene TRBJ1-1; D unresolved. Trimming cost V 1 base and J 5 bases, with 9 bases left between them. The germline gives CDR1 SGHDT, CDR2 YYEEEE. The CDR3 spans 13 residues. The CDR3 nucleotides read TGTGCCAGCAGCTTGATAGGGCAAACTGAAGCTTTCTTT. This gives the protein CASSLIGQTEAFF.

This clone has more than one count but fewer than ten. The chain has TRBV7-8 and TRBJ2-1; the D is unclear. The germline V gene has CDR1 SGHVS and CDR2 FQNEAQ. This CDR3 has 13 residues. The V and J ends lost 2 bases and 9 bases respectively, with 11 bases between them. The CDR3, as DNA: TGTGCCAGCAGCTTAAGGGTCGGTGGTGAGCAGTTCTTC. This sequence encodes CASSLRVGGEQFF.

This chain links TRBV7-2 with TRBJ2-5; no clear D. Trimming removed 1 base from V and 1 base from J, with 13 bases in between. This CDR3 comprises 16 residues. CDR1 SGHTA and CDR2 FQGNSA come from the germline V gene. The DNA of the CDR3 is TGTGCCAGCAGCTTAGTTGGGCGTGGCGGCCAAGAGACCCAGTACTTC. This gives the protein CASSLVGRGGQETQYF. The full variable domain, its missing parts supplied by reference TRBV7-2 and TRBJ2-5, is GAGVSQSPSNKVTEKGKDVELRCDPISGHTALYWYRQSLGQGLEFLIYFQGNSAPDKSGLPSDRFSAERTGGSVSTLTIQRTQQEDSAVYLCASSLVGRGGQETQYFGPGTRLLVL.

The chain couples TRBV2 to TRBJ1-2; weak D call: TRBD1 (5 bases). With 9 bases removed from V and 0 bases from J, the gap between germline ends came to 11 bases. Germline V gene lookup returns CDR1 SNHLY and CDR2 FYNNEI. The CDR3 is 13 residues long. This chain's CDR3 is CARETDTNYGYTF. The CDR3 bases are TGTGCCAGGGAGACAGATACTAACTATGGCTACACCTTC.

The chain is built from TRBV7-2 and TRBJ1-6; 9 nucleotides agree with TRBD1. The CDR3 runs 16 residues. V trimming: 6 bases; J trimming: 10 bases; junction bases outside the gene matches: 13. CDR1 and CDR2 (germline): SGHTA, FQGNSA. The CDR3: CASSYRGRGVGSPLHF. CDR3 nucleotides: TGTGCCAGCAGTTACAGGGGGCGCGGAGTTGGGTCACCCCTCCACTTT. Full variable domain (missing parts from reference TRBV7-2 and TRBJ1-6): GAGVSQSPSNKVTEKGKDVELRCDPISGHTALYWYRQSLGQGLEFLIYFQGNSAPDKSGLPSDRFSAERTGGSVSTLTIQRTQQEDSAVYLCASSYRGRGVGSPLHFGNGTRLTVT.

This chain links TRBV27 with TRBJ1-2; no firm D call. CDR1 and CDR2 from the germline V gene are MNHEY and SMNVEV (reference sequence). The CDR3 length is 15 residues. The V end lost 6 bases, the J end lost 8 bases, and 22 bases lay between the germline ends. The CDR3 loop reads CASSPLARGWTGYTF. The CDR3 DNA reads TGTGCCAGCAGCCCCCTAGCTCGGGGTTGGACGGGCTACACCTTC.

CDR3 coding DNA: TGTGCCAGCAGCCCTCCACTAGCGTTCGACACCGGGGAGCTGTTTTTT. Translation gives CASSPPLAFDTGELFF. This rearrangement joins TRBV7-2 to TRBJ2-2; 7 bases agree with TRBD2. The CDR3 totals 16 residues. The ends lost 5 bases at V and 3 bases at J; junction bases unmatched: 9. CDR1 and CDR2 from the germline V gene are SGHTA and FQGNSA.

This chain connects TRBV7-2 to TRBJ2-6; D may be TRBD1 (6 bases). The CDR3 has 15 amino acids. V shed 3 bases and J shed 4 bases, with 10 bases lying between them. Germline CDR1 SGHTA, CDR2 FQGNSA. In nucleotides, the CDR3 is TGTGCCAGCAGCTTTTCAGGGGAAGGGGCCAACGTCCTGACTTTC. It translates to CASSFSGEGANVLTF.

The chain combines TRBV29-1 with TRBJ1-1; TRBD1 might be the D (6 bases). This CDR3 spans 15 amino acids. Germline-derived CDR1 and CDR2 are SQVTM and ANQGSEA. Deletions cut 0 bases from V and 0 bases from J, with 11 bases between. DNA for the CDR3: TGCAGCGTTGAAGACTGGGGGGCGCTGAACACTGAAGCTTTCTTT. Translating gives CSVEDWGALNTEAFF.

This chain uses TRBV7-3 with TRBJ2-7; TRBD1 might be the D (5 bases). The CDR3 has 15 residues. The V and J ends lost 2 bases and 2 bases respectively, with 13 bases between them. Germline V gene sequence: CDR1 SGHTA, CDR2 FQGTGA. CDR3 sequence: CASSLGPGITYEQYF. The CDR3 coding sequence is TGTGCCAGCAGCTTAGGGCCAGGGATAACCTACGAGCAGTACTTC.

This clone was observed a few times. This chain joins TRBV28 and TRBJ1-4, with D tentatively TRBD1 (6 bases). The CDR3 has 13 amino acids. V gave up 7 bases and J gave up 7 bases, with 13 bases separating them. The germline V gene encodes CDR1 MDHEN and CDR2 SYDVKM. CDR3 bases: TGTGCCAGCATGGCGGGGGGCACTGAAAAACTGTTTTTT. This codes for CASMAGGTEKLFF.

V and J are TRBV7-2 and TRBJ2-2; D not resolved. Per germline, CDR1 SGHTA and CDR2 FQGNSA. V lost 6 bases and J lost 1, with 9 bases in between. The CDR3 runs to 14 residues. DNA of the CDR3: TGTGCCAGCAGATACCAGGAGAACACCGGGGAGCTGTTTTTT. Translated, it gives CASRYQENTGELFF. Combining the CDR3 with reference TRBV7-2 and TRBJ2-2 gives the whole variable domain GAGVSQSPSNKVTEKGKDVELRCDPISGHTALYWYRQSLGQGLEFLIYFQGNSAPDKSGLPSDRFSAERTGGSVSTLTIQRTQQEDSAVYLCASRYQENTGELFFGEGSRLTVL.

The chain links TRBV4-2 to TRBJ1-1, with D unresolved. The CDR3 loop spans 11 amino acids. Between the trimmed V and J ends, which lost 0 bases and 11 bases, there was a span of 7 bases. CDR1 is LGHNA, CDR2 YNFKEQ, per germline. In nucleotides, the CDR3 is TGTGCCAGCAGCCAAGATGGAAGGGCTTTCTTT. It specifies CASSQDGRAFF.

The chain uses TRBV30 and TRBJ2-2, with D unresolved. Trimming took 5 bases from V and 3 from J, leaving 10 bases between them. Per the germline V gene, CDR1 is GTSNPN and CDR2 is SVGIG (reference sequence). CDR3 length: 13 amino acids. The CDR3 reads CAWGNYYTGELFF. CDR3 sequence (DNA): TGTGCCTGGGGAAACTATTACACCGGGGAGCTGTTTTTT.

The V and J genes are TRBV18 and TRBJ1-1; perhaps TRBD1 as D (5 bases). This CDR3 has 16 amino acids. The germline gives CDR1 KGHSH, CDR2 LQKENI. V was pared by 8 bases and J by 0 bases, with 19 bases between. CDR3 amino acids: CASTDTSGGMNTEAFF. CDR3 in DNA: TGTGCCAGCACCGACACCAGTGGGGGAATGAACACTGAAGCTTTCTTT.

V gene TRBV29-1 combines with J gene TRBJ1-2, with D unresolved. In germline, CDR1 is SQVTM, CDR2 ANQGSEA. There are 16 residues in the CDR3. Between the trimmed V and J ends, which lost 4 bases and 0 bases, there was a span of 18 bases. The CDR3 region is CSVGGSSKRANYGYTF. The CDR3 coding sequence is TGCAGCGTTGGGGGATCGTCCAAAAGGGCTAACTATGGCTACACCTTC.

This clone was seen a handful of times. The chain links TRBV29-1 to TRBJ2-5, with 9 bases that match TRBD1. The CDR3 contains 13 residues. Germline V gene data show CDR1 as SQVTM and CDR2 as ANQGSEA. V lost 6 bases to trimming and J lost 1 base; unmatched junction nucleotides: 3. DNA for the CDR3: TGCAGCGTCATGACAGGGGGCCAAGAGACCCAGTACTTC. Amino acid sequence: CSVMTGGQETQYF. Full variable domain (outside the CDR3, taken from reference TRBV29-1 and TRBJ2-5): SAVISQKPSRDICQRGTSLTIQCQVDSQVTMMFWYRQQPGQSLTLIATANQGSEATYESGFVIDKFPISRPNLTFSTLTVSNMSPEDSSIYLCSVMTGGQETQYFGPGTRLLVL.

The rearrangement links TRBV2 to TRBJ1-5, with D possibly TRBD1 on 5 matching bases. In germline, CDR1 is SNHLY, CDR2 FYNNEI. V lost 6 bases to trimming and J lost 2 bases, with 14 bases between them. The CDR3 is 15 amino acids. The CDR3 nucleotides read TGTGCCAGCAGGGGAGGGGAATCGGGCAATCAGCCCCAGCATTTT. It specifies CASRGGESGNQPQHF.

The chain employs TRBV27 and TRBJ2-3, with D possibly called TRBD1 or TRBD2 (6 bases each). CDR3 length: 12 residues. Trimming cost V 5 bases and J 7 bases, with 10 bases left between them. Germline V gene sequence: CDR1 MNHEY, CDR2 SMNVEV (reference sequence). For the CDR3, the DNA is TGTGCCAGCAGTACGGGGGCGAATACGCAGTATTTT. This codes for CASSTGANTQYF.